This T cell receptor beta chain appears in the sequencing data of a study of blood T cell repertoires in COVID-19. Assay used: immunoSEQ multiplex PCR; TCRdb lists only in-frame clones, some missing. The repertoire holds over 85,000 clones, with roughly 84% as singletons. Germline V CDR1 and CDR2: MNHNY, SVGAGI (reference sequence). The CDR3 spans 16 residues. Trimming pared 6 bases from V and 4 bases from J, leaving 18 bases between. The specimen sequenced was peripheral blood. This receptor was taken from a woman aged 80 or older with acute or convalescent COVID-19. This chain links TRBV6-6 with TRBJ1-4; maybe TRBD1 (5 bases). The CDR3 loop is CASRPPGQGINEKLFF. CDR3 bases: TGTGCCAGCAGACCTCCGGGCCAGGGCATTAATGAAAAACTGTTTTTT.